A selection of T cell receptor beta chains follows, all from one sample in a study of shared clonotypes between healthy human individuals. Using immunoSEQ multiplex PCR, the repertoire was profiled, and TCRdb retains in-frame clones only, with some absent. Found here are roughly 2.2 million clones, over 85% of them singletons; the top ten hold 0.39%. The sequenced material came from naive CD4+ T cells from PBMCs. These receptors were taken from a man aged 18 to 30 in good health. Some clones in this sample may be carry-over from other donors' samples. Each CDR3 is given with its conserved first and last residue. The D gene is left open where the match is weak. Size is omitted from some rows. Given values are once, few, many or a class for expanded clones.

d_call: NA; clone_size: NA; v_call: TRBV6-5; j_call: TRBJ1-1; cdr3_aa: CASLGVTEAFF; cdr3_nt: TGTGCCAGCCTGGGGGTCACTGAAGCTTTCTTT
d_call: TRBD2; clone_size: NA; v_call: TRBV28; j_call: TRBJ2-7; cdr3_aa: CASTSGGFYEQYF; cdr3_nt: TGTGCCAGCACCTCGGGGGGATTCTACGAGCAGTACTTC
d_call: NA; clone_size: NA; v_call: TRBV7-6; j_call: TRBJ1-2; cdr3_aa: CASSSGPNYGYTF; cdr3_nt: TGTGCCAGCAGCTCTGGGCCTAACTATGGCTACACCTTC
d_call: NA; clone_size: NA; v_call: TRBV5-1; j_call: TRBJ2-7; cdr3_aa: CASSLYISASYEQYF; cdr3_nt: TGCGCCAGCAGCTTGTATATCTCCGCTTCCTACGAGCAGTACTTC
d_call: TRBD2; clone_size: NA; v_call: TRBV4-3; j_call: TRBJ2-3; cdr3_aa: CASSQDPLAGLSTDTQYF; cdr3_nt: TGCGCCAGCAGCCAAGACCCCCTAGCGGGCCTAAGCACAGATACGCAGTATTTT
d_call: NA; clone_size: NA; v_call: TRBV28; j_call: TRBJ1-3; cdr3_aa: CASSLDSLGGNTIYF; cdr3_nt: TGTGCCAGCAGTTTAGACAGCCTGGGGGGAAACACCATATATTTT
d_call: NA; clone_size: NA; v_call: TRBV5-4; j_call: TRBJ2-1; cdr3_aa: CASSLMDEQFF; cdr3_nt: TGTGCCAGCAGCTTGATGGATGAGCAGTTCTTC
d_call: NA; clone_size: NA; v_call: TRBV7-3; j_call: TRBJ2-7; cdr3_aa: CASSRGTGLSYEQYF; cdr3_nt: TGTGCCAGCAGCCGCGGCACAGGACTCTCCTACGAGCAGTACTTC
d_call: NA; clone_size: once; v_call: TRBV5-1; j_call: TRBJ2-7; cdr3_aa: CASSLGSGPSYEQYF; cdr3_nt: TGCGCCAGCAGCTTGGGGAGCGGGCCTTCCTACGAGCAGTACTTC
d_call: NA; clone_size: NA; v_call: TRBV11-1; j_call: TRBJ2-7; cdr3_aa: CASSSAGTAGWYYYEQYF; cdr3_nt: TGTGCCAGCAGCTCTGCAGGGACAGCGGGTTGGTACTACTACGAGCAGTACTTC
d_call: NA; clone_size: once; v_call: TRBV7-9; j_call: TRBJ2-1; cdr3_aa: CASSSIYEQFF; cdr3_nt: TGTGCCAGCAGCTCGATATATGAGCAGTTCTTC
d_call: NA; clone_size: NA; v_call: TRBV5-1; j_call: TRBJ1-3; cdr3_aa: CASSLEGDYSGNTIYF; cdr3_nt: TGCGCCAGCAGCTTGGAGGGAGATTACTCTGGAAACACCATATATTTT
d_call: TRBD2; clone_size: NA; v_call: TRBV30; j_call: TRBJ2-5; cdr3_aa: CAWSVGLAGGETQYF; cdr3_nt: TGTGCCTGGAGTGTGGGGCTAGCGGGAGGAGAGACCCAGTACTTC
d_call: NA; clone_size: NA; v_call: TRBV29-1; j_call: TRBJ2-5; cdr3_aa: CSVEPASETQYF; cdr3_nt: TGCAGCGTCGAGCCCGCATCGGAGACCCAGTACTTC
d_call: NA; clone_size: NA; v_call: TRBV7-2; j_call: TRBJ1-1; cdr3_aa: CASSLTGMNTEAFF; cdr3_nt: TGTGCCAGCAGCTTAACAGGAATGAACACTGAAGCTTTCTTT
d_call: TRBD1; clone_size: NA; v_call: TRBV14; j_call: TRBJ2-3; cdr3_aa: CASSPFLLGTGADTQYF; cdr3_nt: TGTGCCAGCAGCCCTTTTCTACTTGGGACAGGGGCAGATACGCAGTATTTT
d_call: NA; clone_size: NA; v_call: TRBV5-6; j_call: TRBJ2-5; cdr3_aa: CASSQSGRETQYF; cdr3_nt: TGTGCCAGCAGCCAGTCGGGGAGAGAGACCCAGTACTTC
d_call: NA; clone_size: few; v_call: TRBV28; j_call: TRBJ1-5; cdr3_aa: CASSFPRQDNQPQHF; cdr3_nt: TGTGCCAGCAGTTTCCCAAGGCAGGACAATCAGCCCCAGCATTTT
d_call: NA; clone_size: NA; v_call: TRBV18; j_call: TRBJ2-3; cdr3_aa: CASSPPTWRKGDTQYF; cdr3_nt: TGTGCCAGCTCACCACCGACTTGGCGGAAAGGAGATACGCAGTATTTT
d_call: TRBD1; clone_size: NA; v_call: TRBV6-5; j_call: TRBJ1-2; cdr3_aa: CASSKDRAYGYTF; cdr3_nt: TGTGCCAGCAGTAAGGACAGGGCCTATGGCTACACCTTC
d_call: TRBD1; clone_size: NA; v_call: TRBV16; j_call: TRBJ2-1; cdr3_aa: CASSQLTTGLYNEQFF; cdr3_nt: TGTGCCAGCAGCCAATTAACGACAGGGCTCTACAATGAGCAGTTCTTC
d_call: NA; clone_size: NA; v_call: TRBV7-6; j_call: TRBJ2-1; cdr3_aa: CASSSSDEQFF; cdr3_nt: TGTGCCAGCAGCTCTTCCGATGAGCAGTTCTTC
d_call: NA; clone_size: NA; v_call: TRBV12-5; j_call: TRBJ2-3; cdr3_aa: CASGTAGTDTQYF; cdr3_nt: TGTGCTAGTGGGACGGCAGGCACAGATACGCAGTATTTT
d_call: TRBD1; clone_size: once; v_call: TRBV28; j_call: TRBJ2-2; cdr3_aa: CASSLWKGATLTGELFF; cdr3_nt: TGTGCCAGCAGTTTATGGAAGGGGGCGACTCTCACCGGGGAGCTGTTTTTT
d_call: NA; clone_size: NA; v_call: TRBV28; j_call: TRBJ2-3; cdr3_aa: CASRRRDTQYF; cdr3_nt: TGTGCCAGCAGAAGGCGAGATACGCAGTATTTT
d_call: NA; clone_size: NA; v_call: TRBV9; j_call: TRBJ1-1; cdr3_aa: CASSREGQAAFF; cdr3_nt: TGTGCCAGCAGCCGAGAGGGGCAGGCGGCTTTCTTT
d_call: TRBD2; clone_size: NA; v_call: TRBV11-2; j_call: TRBJ2-7; cdr3_aa: CAAGGRMSYEQYF; cdr3_nt: TGTGCCGCCGGGGGGAGGATGTCCTACGAGCAGTACTTC
d_call: TRBD2; clone_size: once; v_call: TRBV15; j_call: TRBJ2-7; cdr3_aa: CATSRALAGGPGEQYF; cdr3_nt: TGTGCCACCAGCAGAGCACTAGCGGGAGGGCCGGGGGAGCAGTACTTC
d_call: NA; clone_size: NA; v_call: TRBV11-2; j_call: TRBJ2-6; cdr3_aa: CASSPRARSGANVLTF; cdr3_nt: TGTGCCAGCAGCCCCCGGGCCCGCTCTGGGGCCAACGTCCTGACTTTC
d_call: TRBD1; clone_size: NA; v_call: TRBV11-3; j_call: TRBJ2-5; cdr3_aa: CASSQTGQETQYF; cdr3_nt: TGTGCCAGCAGCCAGACAGGGCAAGAGACCCAGTACTTC
d_call: NA; clone_size: NA; v_call: TRBV4-2; j_call: TRBJ2-7; cdr3_aa: CASSQVLGISYEQYF; cdr3_nt: TGTGCCAGCAGCCAAGTTTTGGGGATCTCCTACGAGCAGTACTTC
d_call: TRBD2; clone_size: NA; v_call: TRBV28; j_call: TRBJ2-5; cdr3_aa: CASTLGTSGIQETQYF; cdr3_nt: TGTGCCAGCACACTAGGGACTAGCGGGATACAAGAGACCCAGTACTTC
d_call: NA; clone_size: NA; v_call: TRBV30; j_call: TRBJ1-2; cdr3_aa: CALNRGAPLGYTF; cdr3_nt: TGTGCCTTAAACCGGGGCGCCCCCCTTGGCTACACCTTC
d_call: TRBD2; clone_size: NA; v_call: TRBV6-5; j_call: TRBJ2-3; cdr3_aa: CAAMGLAGGQGMQYF; cdr3_nt: TGTGCCGCCATGGGGCTAGCGGGAGGCCAAGGAATGCAGTATTTT
d_call: NA; clone_size: NA; v_call: TRBV5-1; j_call: TRBJ2-7; cdr3_aa: CASTFVQGGYEQYF; cdr3_nt: TGCGCCAGCACGTTTGTTCAAGGGGGTTACGAGCAGTACTTC
d_call: NA; clone_size: NA; v_call: TRBV7-3; j_call: TRBJ2-1; cdr3_aa: CASSRTGPRRYNEQFF; cdr3_nt: TGTGCCAGCAGCCGGACCGGACCCCGAAGATACAATGAGCAGTTCTTC
d_call: NA; clone_size: few; v_call: TRBV2; j_call: TRBJ1-1; cdr3_aa: CASDMNTEAFF; cdr3_nt: TGTGCCAGTGATATGAACACTGAAGCTTTCTTT
d_call: NA; clone_size: NA; v_call: TRBV6-1; j_call: TRBJ1-1; cdr3_aa: CASSESHTRNTEAFF; cdr3_nt: TGTGCCAGCAGTGAATCTCACACCAGGAACACTGAAGCTTTCTTT
d_call: TRBD2; clone_size: NA; v_call: TRBV18; j_call: TRBJ2-7; cdr3_aa: CASSPRGGSSYEQYF; cdr3_nt: TGTGCCAGCTCACCACGCGGGGGGAGCTCCTACGAGCAGTACTTC
d_call: NA; clone_size: NA; v_call: TRBV5-1; j_call: TRBJ1-5; cdr3_aa: CASSLGGSGNQPQHF; cdr3_nt: TGCGCCAGCAGCTTGGGGGGTAGCGGCAATCAGCCCCAGCATTTT
d_call: NA; clone_size: NA; v_call: TRBV28; j_call: TRBJ1-2; cdr3_aa: CASSPVSGNYGYTF; cdr3_nt: TGTGCCAGCAGCCCCGTTTCGGGTAACTATGGCTACACCTTC
d_call: TRBD2; clone_size: once; v_call: TRBV4-2; j_call: TRBJ2-4; cdr3_aa: CASSQSTSGSTFQYF; cdr3_nt: TGTGCCAGCAGCCAATCGACTAGCGGGAGCACCTTTCAGTACTTC